The T cell receptor beta chain described here comes from a study of T cells in localized non-small cell lung cancer. Notes on the study in general: In the blood, greater T cell density corresponded to longer overall survival. There was higher T cell clonality in uninvolved adjacent lung than in tumor, and it was highest there. Appearance in adjacent lung was seen for a median 57 of the top 100 tumor clones.

Germline V lookup: CDR1 ENHRY, CDR2 SYGVKD. The trim removed 10 bases at V and 2 bases at J, leaving 9 bases unmatched. This CDR3 region has 14 residues. TCRdb's copy holds only in-frame clones and misses some; the assay was immunoSEQ multiplex PCR. The sample carries about 72,000 clones, 80% to 90% recorded once. Worth noting for this clone: The target antigen is unknown.

The chain joins TRBV10-3 to TRBJ2-7, with 9 bases lining up with TRBD1. The sample here was peripheral blood, taken before any cancer treatment. The clonotype originates from a female donor older than 55 with stage I lung adenocarcinoma. This CDR3 is CATRDRAKTYEQYF. CDR3 DNA sequence: TGTGCCACCAGGGACAGGGCTAAAACCTACGAGCAGTACTTC.